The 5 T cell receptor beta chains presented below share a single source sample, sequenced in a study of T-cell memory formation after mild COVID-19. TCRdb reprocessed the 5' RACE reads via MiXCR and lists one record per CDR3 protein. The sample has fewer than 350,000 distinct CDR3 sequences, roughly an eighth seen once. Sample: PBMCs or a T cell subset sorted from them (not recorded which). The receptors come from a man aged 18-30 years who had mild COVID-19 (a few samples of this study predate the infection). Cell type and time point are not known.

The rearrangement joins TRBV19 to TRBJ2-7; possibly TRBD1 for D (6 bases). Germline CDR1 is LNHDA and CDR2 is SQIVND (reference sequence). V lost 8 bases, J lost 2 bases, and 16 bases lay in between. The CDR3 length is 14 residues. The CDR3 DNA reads TGTGCCAGTGCTATCACAGGGTTCGCCTACGAGCAGTACTTC. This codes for CASAITGFAYEQYF. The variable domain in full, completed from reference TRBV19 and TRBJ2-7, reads DGGITQSPKYLFRKEGQNVTLSCEQNLNHDAMYWYRQDPGQGLRLIYYSQIVNDFQKGDIAEGYSVSREKKESFPLTVTSAQKNPTAFYLCASAITGFAYEQYFGPGTRLTVT.

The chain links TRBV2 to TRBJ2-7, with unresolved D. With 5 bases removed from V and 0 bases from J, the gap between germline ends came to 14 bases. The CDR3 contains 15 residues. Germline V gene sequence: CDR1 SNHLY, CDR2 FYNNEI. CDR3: CASSSRAYNSYEQYV. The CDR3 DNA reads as TGTGCCAGCAGTTCTCGGGCTTACAACTCCTACGAGCAGTACGTC.

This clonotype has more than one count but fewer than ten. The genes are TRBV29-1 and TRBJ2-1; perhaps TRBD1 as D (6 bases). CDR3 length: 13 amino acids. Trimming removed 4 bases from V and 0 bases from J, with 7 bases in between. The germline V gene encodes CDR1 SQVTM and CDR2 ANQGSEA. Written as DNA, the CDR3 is TGCAGCGTTGGACAGGTCTCCTACAATGAGCAGTTCTTC. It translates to CSVGQVSYNEQFF.

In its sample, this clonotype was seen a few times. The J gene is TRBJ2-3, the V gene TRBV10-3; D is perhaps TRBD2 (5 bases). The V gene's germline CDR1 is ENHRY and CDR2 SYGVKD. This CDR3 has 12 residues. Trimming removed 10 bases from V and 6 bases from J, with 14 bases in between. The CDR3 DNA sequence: TGTGCCACCGCGGGTGGGTCCGATACGCAGTATTTT. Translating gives CATAGGSDTQYF.

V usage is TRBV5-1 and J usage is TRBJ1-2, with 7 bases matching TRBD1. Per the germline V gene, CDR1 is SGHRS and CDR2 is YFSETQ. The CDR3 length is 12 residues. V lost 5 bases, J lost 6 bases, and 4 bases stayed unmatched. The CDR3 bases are TGCGCCAGCAGTCCCAGGGGGGATGGCTACACCTTC. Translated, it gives CASSPRGDGYTF. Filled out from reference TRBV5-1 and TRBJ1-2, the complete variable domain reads KAGVTQTPRYLIKTRGQQVTLSCSPISGHRSVSWYQQTPGQGLQFLFEYFSETQRNKGNFPGRFSGRQFSNSRSEMNVSTLELGDSALYLCASSPRGDGYTFGSGTRLTVV.